What follows describes a single T cell receptor (beta chain). Its antigen is as yet unknown. This CDR3 spans 14 amino acids. V was shortened by 0 bases and J by 4 bases, with 4 bases between the two germline ends. Germline V gene lookup returns CDR1 MNHNY and CDR2 SVGAGI (reference sequence). Isolation per sample recovered at least 6 million PBMCs. The sample originates from a study of blood T cells in healthy people across ages. Together with a sample-barcoded 5' primer, a J-beta primer mix was included in a second PCR lasting about 6 to 12 cycles. One entry per CDR3 protein, called by TCRdb with MiXCR from the 5' RACE reads. The table includes 550,000 to 700,000 distinct CDR3 sequences, roughly a quarter detected once. Overall study findings and caveats: Long-lived donors carried more naive CD4+ cells and greater diversity than aged donors. Nothing was known about donor CMV status, and this possibly confounded expanded clonotype changes. The authors considered diversity estimates from one million T cells to be underestimates.

This sequence originates from a woman in her 70s in good health. The specimen sequenced was blood. V gene TRBV6-6 combines with J gene TRBJ2-6; D is undetermined. Written as DNA, the CDR3 is TGTGCCAGCAGTTACTCGGGAGGGGCCAACGTCCTGACTTTC. It yields the protein CASSYSGGANVLTF.